This T cell receptor (beta chain) was profiled in a study of CD8 T cells in ankylosing spondylitis. Broader study findings: Disease-linked clones displayed a CD8+ phenotype and appeared relatively rarely in peripheral blood. Seemingly characteristic of ankylosing spondylitis blood was a TCR beta motif consisting of about 8 highly homologous variants.

This clonotype was recorded at least ten times. Its antigen is unidentified. Quantitative 5'-RACE with molecular barcodes generated TCR beta libraries. TCRdb reanalysed the 5' RACE reads using MiXCR and keeps one entry per CDR3 protein. The repertoire includes under 250,000 distinct CDR3 sequences, roughly a tenth of them detected once, and approximately 2.5% sits in the top ten. The source of this sequence is a male donor with ankylosing spondylitis or in good health (not recorded which). The specimen was blood, either unsorted or a sorted T cell fraction (not recorded which).

This CDR3 is CAWSVLVGSSYEQYF. DNA for the CDR3: TGTGCCTGGAGTGTATTGGTCGGTAGCTCCTACGAGCAGTACTTC. V is TRBV30 and J is TRBJ2-7; D is ambiguous. CDR1 and CDR2 (germline): GTSNPN, SVGIG (reference sequence). The ends were cut back, 0 bases at V and 0 bases at J, with 12 bases in the middle. The CDR3 length is 15 residues.